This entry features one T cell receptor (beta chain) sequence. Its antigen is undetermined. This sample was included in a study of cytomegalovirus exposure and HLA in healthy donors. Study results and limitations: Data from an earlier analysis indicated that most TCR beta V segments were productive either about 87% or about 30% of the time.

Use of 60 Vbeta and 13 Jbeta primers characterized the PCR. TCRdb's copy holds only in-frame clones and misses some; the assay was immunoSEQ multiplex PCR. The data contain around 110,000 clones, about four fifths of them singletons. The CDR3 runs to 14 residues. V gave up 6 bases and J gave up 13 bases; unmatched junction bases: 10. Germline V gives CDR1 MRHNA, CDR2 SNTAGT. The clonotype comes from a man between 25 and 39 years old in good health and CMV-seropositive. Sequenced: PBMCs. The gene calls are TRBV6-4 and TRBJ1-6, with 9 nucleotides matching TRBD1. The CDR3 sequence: CASRYPGQGLPLHF. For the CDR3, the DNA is TGTGCCAGCAGGTACCCGGGACAGGGATTGCCCCTCCACTTT.